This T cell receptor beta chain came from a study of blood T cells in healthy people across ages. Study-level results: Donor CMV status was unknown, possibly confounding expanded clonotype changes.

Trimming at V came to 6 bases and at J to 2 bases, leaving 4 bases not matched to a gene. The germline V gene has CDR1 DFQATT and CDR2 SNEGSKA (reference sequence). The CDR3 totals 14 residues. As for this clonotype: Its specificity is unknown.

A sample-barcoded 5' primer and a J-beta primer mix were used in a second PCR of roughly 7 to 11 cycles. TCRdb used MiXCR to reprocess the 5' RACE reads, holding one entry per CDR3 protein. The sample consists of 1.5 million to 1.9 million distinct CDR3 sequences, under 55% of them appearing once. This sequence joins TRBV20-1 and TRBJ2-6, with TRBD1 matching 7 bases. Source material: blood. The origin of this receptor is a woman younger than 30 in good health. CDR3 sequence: CSATGTAGANVLTF. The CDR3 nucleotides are TGCAGTGCCACCGGGACAGCTGGGGCCAACGTCCTGACTTTC.